This T cell receptor beta chain came from a study of cytomegalovirus exposure and HLA in healthy donors. For the study at large: T cells numbering approximately 170 million yielded 95 million to 140 million unique TCR beta sequences in an earlier analysis.

PCR primers comprised 60 Vbeta and 13 Jbeta primers. Sequenced by immunoSEQ multiplex PCR; TCRdb stores in-frame clones only, minus some. The data contain around 110,000 clones, 79% of them singletons. This CDR3 has 14 residues. Germline V gene lookup returns CDR1 SGHDT and CDR2 YYEEEE. V lost 6 bases and J lost 1, with 11 bases in between. Study-level findings and limits: Highest at DRB1 and lowest at HLA-C, TCR association rates differed among HLA loci in a later analysis. A later analysis linked a missense DCLRE1C variant to TCR beta V- and J-gene trimming.

As regards this clone: What it recognizes is unknown.

Sequencing used PBMCs. V gene TRBV5-6 combines with J gene TRBJ1-5; a weak D match, TRBD1 (5 bases). The source is a man in his thirties or forties in good health and CMV-seropositive. CDR3: CASNWGASNQPQHF. The DNA of the CDR3 is TGTGCCAGCAATTGGGGCGCGAGCAATCAGCCCCAGCATTTT.